The entry that follows covers one TCR beta chain sequence. What antigen it recognizes has not been identified. The record has no base qualities; no much larger clone is one base away. The germline V gene specifies MGHDK as CDR1 and SYGVNS as CDR2. The CDR3 runs 14 amino acids, cysteine and phenylalanine included. The read is trimmed to its CDR3 DNA, 42 bases read in frame from base 1. Cut back by 3 bases and 0 bases, the V and J ends lie 6 bases apart. A single peripheral blood draw of approximately 110 mL on average was collected from each donor into heparinised tubes. A BD FACSAria II was used to sort naive, central memory, regulatory and stem cell-like memory CD4+ T cells with a panel that included CD45RO, CCR7, CD25, CD127, CD95 and CD27. A purity above 95% was achieved for all sorted populations. PBMCs were isolated right away by Lymphoprep density gradient centrifugation and were stained directly, without culture. To minimize batch effects, samples were stained and sorted in pairs, one healthy donor with one patient per experiment.

The data originate from a study of beta chain features in type 1 diabetes (dated by TCRdb to 2016 to 2019). Broadly, across the study: Mean age, gender distribution, total cell number and subset yield did not differ between patients and healthy donors. A total of 107,917,701 sorted cells were examined across all samples, and the number of cells per subset was strongly correlated with RNA yield. The study compared TCRB repertoires of sorted circulating CD4+ T cell subsets between recently diagnosed type 1 diabetes patients and matched healthy donors. Naive and central memory subsets were obtained from all 30 or so donors, but regulatory and stem cell-like memory subsets were isolated from only 8 patients and roughly eight healthy donors. Beyond this particular receptor, the publication reports: At VDJ recombination sites, patients with type 1 diabetes made fewer insertions and deleted more nucleotides, a pattern implying thymic rearrangement abnormalities. Because cDNA rather than genomic DNA was sequenced, highly expressing activated cells could have been over-represented, although no difference in activation and CD3 levels was found between groups. Only small numbers of individuals were included in the HLA sub-analyses, which left unresolved whether HLA type had any influence on TCRB rearrangement. Naive, central memory and regulatory TCRB repertoires appeared more similar among patients than among healthy donors. In all four CD4+ subsets, TCRB CDR3 length was moderately but significantly shorter in type 1 diabetes patients. Shorter templates might be favored by PCR, yet because patient and control samples were amplified and corrected together, any such skew would affect both groups equally.

The entire isolated RNA was reverse transcribed using the High Capacity cDNA Reverse Transcription Kit, and thus expressed TCRB transcripts were sequenced. Deep immunoSEQ sequencing was performed on naive, central memory and regulatory T cell samples, with an average of approximately 4 million total reads per sample. Sorted cells were lysed in RLT buffer and RNA was extracted with DNase-treated RNeasy Micro or Mini kits, depending on cell number. To prevent cross-contamination, every cell subset was processed on its own, while patient and healthy donor samples were processed together. TCRB sequences were amplified from cDNA with the immunoSEQ multiplex PCR, producing 87-bp fragments spanning the CDR3 region. Sequencing of the amplicons was performed on the Illumina HiSeq platform. In the paper's pipeline: PCR bias was computationally corrected using synthetic template baselines, reads within Hamming distance 2 were collapsed, and singletons that could not be merged were discarded. Reads were aligned against IMGT to assign V, D and J genes, CDR3 length and insertions or deletions at six rearrangement sites. Within each subset, clonotype counts were normalized to the number of sorted cells before true diversity and Gini coefficients were calculated with the tcR R package. The overlap coefficient, calculated on TCRB nucleotide sequences, was used to measure repertoire sharing. Out-of-frame TCRB sequences from naive cells were analyzed as a proxy for the pre-selection repertoire. TCRdb took over this immuneACCESS table, retaining in-frame rearrangements with V and J assigned. Such tables are incomplete; in checked studies, under half of the missing clones stem from an unresolved V gene, and the remainder is unexplained. The DNA was the basis for D and trimming; V, J and clone size are from that table. The sample table holds under 300,000 clones, of which 16% were seen once. Clones ranked in the top ten supply about 0.08% of the sample.

The rearranged segments are TRBV25-1 and TRBJ2-1; the D gene identity is not certain. Specimen: naive CD4+ T cells from blood. Interpreted using the paper, the cell subset or site label stands for: true naive CD4+ T cells. The source of this sequence is a young man with type 1 diabetes. At the DNA level, the sequence is TGTGCCAGCAGTGATATAAGCTCCTACAATGAGCAGTTCTTC. Translated, this gives CASSDISSYNEQFF. Here the CDR3 is joined to the reference TRBV25-1 and TRBJ2-1 genes, and the full variable domain is: EADIYQTPRYLVIGTGKKITLECSQTMGHDKMYWYQQDPGMELHLIHYSYGVNSTEKGDLSSESTVSRIRTEHFPLTLESARPSHTSQYLCASSDISSYNEQFFGPGTRLTVL.